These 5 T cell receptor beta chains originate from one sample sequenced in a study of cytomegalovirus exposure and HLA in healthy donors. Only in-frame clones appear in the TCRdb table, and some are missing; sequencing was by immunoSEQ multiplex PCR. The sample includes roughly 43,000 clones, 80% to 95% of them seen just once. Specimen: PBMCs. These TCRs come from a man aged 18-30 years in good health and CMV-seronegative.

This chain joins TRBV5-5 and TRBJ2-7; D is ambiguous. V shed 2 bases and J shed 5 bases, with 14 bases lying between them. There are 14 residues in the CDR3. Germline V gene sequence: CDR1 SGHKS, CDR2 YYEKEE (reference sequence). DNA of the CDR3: TGTGCCAGCAGCTTAGATCAGGCTTCTCACGAGCAGTACTTC. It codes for CASSLDQASHEQYF.

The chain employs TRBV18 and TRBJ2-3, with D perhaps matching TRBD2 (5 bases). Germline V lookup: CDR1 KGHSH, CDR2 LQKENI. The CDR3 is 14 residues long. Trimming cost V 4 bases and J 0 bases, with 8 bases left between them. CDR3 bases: TGTGCCAGCTCACTTGGGAGTAGCACAGATACGCAGTATTTT. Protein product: CASSLGSSTDTQYF.

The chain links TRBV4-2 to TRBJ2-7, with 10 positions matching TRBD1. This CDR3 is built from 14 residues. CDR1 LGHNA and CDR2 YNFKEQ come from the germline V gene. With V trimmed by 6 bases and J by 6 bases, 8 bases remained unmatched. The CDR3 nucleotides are TGTGCCAGCAGACCCGGGACAGGGGATGGCGAGCAGTACTTC. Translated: CASRPGTGDGEQYF.

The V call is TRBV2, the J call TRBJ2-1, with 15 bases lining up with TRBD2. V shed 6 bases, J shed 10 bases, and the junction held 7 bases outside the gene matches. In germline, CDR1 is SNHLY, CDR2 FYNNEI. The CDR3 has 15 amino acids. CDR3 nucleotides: TGTGCCAGCAGGCGGACTAGCGGGGGGGCCGACGAGCAGTTCTTC. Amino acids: CASRRTSGGADEQFF.

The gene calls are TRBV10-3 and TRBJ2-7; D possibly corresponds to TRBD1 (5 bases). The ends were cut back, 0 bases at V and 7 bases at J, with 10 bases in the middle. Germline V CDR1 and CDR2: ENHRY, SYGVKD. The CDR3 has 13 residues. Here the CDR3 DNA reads TGTGCCATCAGTGAGTCGGCAGGGCGGGAGCAGTACTTC. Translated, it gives CAISESAGREQYF.